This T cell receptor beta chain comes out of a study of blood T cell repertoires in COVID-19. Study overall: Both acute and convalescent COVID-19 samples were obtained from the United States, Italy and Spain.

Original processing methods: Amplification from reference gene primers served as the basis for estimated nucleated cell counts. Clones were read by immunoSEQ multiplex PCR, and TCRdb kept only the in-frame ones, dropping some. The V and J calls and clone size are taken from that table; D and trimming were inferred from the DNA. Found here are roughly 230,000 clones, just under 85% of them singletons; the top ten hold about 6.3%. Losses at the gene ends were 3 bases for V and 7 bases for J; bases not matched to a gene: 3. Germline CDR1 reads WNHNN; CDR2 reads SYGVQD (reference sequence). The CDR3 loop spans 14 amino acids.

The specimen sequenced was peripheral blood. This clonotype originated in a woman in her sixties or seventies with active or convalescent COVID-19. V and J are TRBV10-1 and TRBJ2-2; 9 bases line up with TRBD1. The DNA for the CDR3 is TGCGCCAGCAGTGATGGACAGGGGATCGGGGAGCTGTTTTTT. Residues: CASSDGQGIGELFF.